This TCR beta chain originates from a study of cytomegalovirus exposure and HLA in healthy donors. Primers for the PCR totalled 60 Vbeta and 13 Jbeta. Measured with immunoSEQ multiplex PCR; TCRdb has only the in-frame clones, and not every one. This table has some 170,000 clones, around four fifths appearing once. This clone was observed a few times. At one end the junction does not follow the germline gene, possibly because of a read error. This CDR3 region has 12 residues. Germline-derived CDR1 and CDR2 are SNHLY and FYNNEI. This sequence joins TRBV2 and TRBJ2-2; a weak D match, TRBD2 (5 bases). The material sequenced was PBMCs. This clonotype was obtained from a woman between 50 and 59 years old in good health and CMV-seronegative. CDR3: CASSQLTGKLFF. As DNA, the CDR3 is TGTGCCAGCAGTCAACTGACCGGGAAGCTGTTTTTT.